This TCR beta chain derives from a study of CD8+CD57+ T cells in acquired aplastic anemia. Background on the study: The study obtained an average of 3.2 ug of DNA from sorted CD4+ and CD8+ cells. Study-level results: Overlapping CD8+ CDR3 repertoires of patients and controls contained about 27 shared sequences.

CDR3 and TCR beta VDJ profiling relied on a genomic DNA template. TCRdb independently ran MiXCR on the reads; one entry per CDR3 protein. The sample records 150,000 to 200,000 distinct CDR3 sequences, approximately 48% being singletons. On this clonotype itself: The antigen remains unidentified.

Patients chosen for sequencing had shown CD8+CD57+ cell expansion by flow cytometry. Acquired aplastic anemia of severe grade affected all patients. By the time of blood sampling, patients had still received no therapy. The sequence was obtained from a human donor with aplastic anemia. The sample comprised sorted CD4+, CD8+, or CD8+CD57+ T cells (not recorded which) from PBMCs.

In DNA, the CDR3 is TGTGCCAGCAGCGTAGGAGGACAGGGGTGGATGGAGCAGTACTTC. As protein: CASSVGGQGWMEQYF. The chain couples TRBV9 to TRBJ2-7; 9 nucleotides line up with TRBD1. V was pared by 0 bases and J by 7 bases, with 8 bases of the junction left unmatched. There are 15 residues in the CDR3. Germline V gene sequence: CDR1 SGDLS, CDR2 YYNGEE.